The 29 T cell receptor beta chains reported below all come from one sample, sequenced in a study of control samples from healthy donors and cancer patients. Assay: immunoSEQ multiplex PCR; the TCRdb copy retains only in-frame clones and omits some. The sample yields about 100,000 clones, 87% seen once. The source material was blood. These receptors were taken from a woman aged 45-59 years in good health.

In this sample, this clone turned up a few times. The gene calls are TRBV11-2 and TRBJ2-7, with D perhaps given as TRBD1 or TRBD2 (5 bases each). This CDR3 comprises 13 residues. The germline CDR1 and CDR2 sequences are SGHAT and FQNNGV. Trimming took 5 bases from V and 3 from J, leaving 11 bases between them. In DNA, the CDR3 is TGTGCCAGCAGCGCGAGGGACGGCTACGAGCAGTACGTC. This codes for CASSARDGYEQYV.

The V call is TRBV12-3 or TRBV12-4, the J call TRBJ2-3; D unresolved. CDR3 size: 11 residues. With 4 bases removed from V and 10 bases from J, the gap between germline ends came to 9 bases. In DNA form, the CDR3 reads TGTGCCAGCAGTTCGAAGCTTGCGCAGTATTTT. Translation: CASSSKLAQYF.

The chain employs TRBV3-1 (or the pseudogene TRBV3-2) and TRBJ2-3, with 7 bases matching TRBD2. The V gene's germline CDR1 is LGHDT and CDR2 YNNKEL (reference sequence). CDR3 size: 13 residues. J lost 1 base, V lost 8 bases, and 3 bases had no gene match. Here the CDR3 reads CASRDYRTDTQYF. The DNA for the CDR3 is TGTGCCAGCCGGGACTACCGCACAGATACGCAGTATTTT.

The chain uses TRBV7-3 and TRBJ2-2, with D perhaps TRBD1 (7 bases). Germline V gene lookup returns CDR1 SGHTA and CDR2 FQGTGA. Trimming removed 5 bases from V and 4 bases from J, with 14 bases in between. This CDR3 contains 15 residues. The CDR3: CASSPTGDFTGELFF. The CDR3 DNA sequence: TGTGCCAGCAGCCCTACAGGGGACTTCACCGGGGAGCTGTTTTTT.

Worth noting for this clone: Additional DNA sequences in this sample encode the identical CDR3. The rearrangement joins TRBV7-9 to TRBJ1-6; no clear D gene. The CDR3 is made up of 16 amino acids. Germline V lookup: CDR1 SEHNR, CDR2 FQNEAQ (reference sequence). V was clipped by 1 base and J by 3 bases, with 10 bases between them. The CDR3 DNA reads TGTGCCAGCAGCTTAGGTGCAGGCTTCTATAATTCACCCCTCCACTTT. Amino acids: CASSLGAGFYNSPLHF.

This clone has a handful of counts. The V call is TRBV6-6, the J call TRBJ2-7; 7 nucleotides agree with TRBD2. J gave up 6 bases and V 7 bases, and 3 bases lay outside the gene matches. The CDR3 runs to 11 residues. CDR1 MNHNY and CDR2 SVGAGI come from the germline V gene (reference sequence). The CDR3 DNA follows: TGTGCCAGCAATCCGGGGGGCGAGCAGTACTTC. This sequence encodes CASNPGGEQYF.

CDR3 nucleotide sequence: TGTGCCAGTAGTAGGGGACAGACCTACCAATACAATGAGCAGTTCTTC. It yields the protein CASSRGQTYQYNEQFF. The chain has TRBV19 and TRBJ2-1, with 7 positions matching TRBD1. Germline V gene sequence: CDR1 LNHDA, CDR2 SQIVND (reference sequence). V lost 4 bases, J lost 4 bases, and 10 bases stayed unmatched. The CDR3 loop spans 16 amino acids.

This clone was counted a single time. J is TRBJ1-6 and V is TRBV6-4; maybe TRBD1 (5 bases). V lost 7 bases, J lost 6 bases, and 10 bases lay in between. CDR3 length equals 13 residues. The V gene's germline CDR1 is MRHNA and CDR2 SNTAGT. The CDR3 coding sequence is TGTGCCAGCAACCGGGACCCTAATTCACCCCTCCACTTT. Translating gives CASNRDPNSPLHF.

The CDR3 bases are TGTGCCAGCAGCTCTCCAGCGGGGGCGGGCACCGGGGAGCTGTTTTTT. Translated, it gives CASSSPAGAGTGELFF. The rearrangement uses TRBV11-2 and TRBJ2-2; 8 bases line up with TRBD2. The trim removed 4 bases at V and 4 bases at J, leaving 8 bases unmatched. The length of the CDR3 is 16 residues. In germline, CDR1 is SGHAT, CDR2 FQNNGV.

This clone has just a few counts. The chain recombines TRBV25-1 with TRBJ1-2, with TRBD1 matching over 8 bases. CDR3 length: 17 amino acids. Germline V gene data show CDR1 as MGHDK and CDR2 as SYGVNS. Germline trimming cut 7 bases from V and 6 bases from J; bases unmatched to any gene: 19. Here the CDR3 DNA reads TGTGCCAGCAATAGCGGACAGGGTAAAGTAAGGGACGATGGCTACACCTTC. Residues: CASNSGQGKVRDDGYTF.

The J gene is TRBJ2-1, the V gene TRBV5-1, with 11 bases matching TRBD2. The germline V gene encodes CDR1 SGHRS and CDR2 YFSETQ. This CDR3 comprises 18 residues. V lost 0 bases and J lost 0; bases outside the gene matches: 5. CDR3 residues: CASSLALAGGNSYNEQFF. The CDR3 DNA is TGCGCCAGCAGCTTGGCCCTAGCGGGAGGTAACTCCTACAATGAGCAGTTCTTC.

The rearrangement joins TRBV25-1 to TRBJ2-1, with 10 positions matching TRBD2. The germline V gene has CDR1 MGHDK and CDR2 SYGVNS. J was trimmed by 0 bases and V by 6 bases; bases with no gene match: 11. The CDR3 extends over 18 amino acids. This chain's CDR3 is CASSGGTSGTYSYNEQFF. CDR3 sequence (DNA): TGTGCCAGCAGCGGAGGAACTAGCGGGACCTACTCCTACAATGAGCAGTTCTTC.

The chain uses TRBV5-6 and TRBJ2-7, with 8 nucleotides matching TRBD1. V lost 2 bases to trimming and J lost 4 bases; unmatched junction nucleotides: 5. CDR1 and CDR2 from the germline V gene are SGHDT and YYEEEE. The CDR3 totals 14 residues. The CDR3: CASSLSRGLYEQYF. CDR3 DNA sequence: TGTGCCAGCAGCTTAAGCAGGGGGCTATACGAGCAGTACTTC.

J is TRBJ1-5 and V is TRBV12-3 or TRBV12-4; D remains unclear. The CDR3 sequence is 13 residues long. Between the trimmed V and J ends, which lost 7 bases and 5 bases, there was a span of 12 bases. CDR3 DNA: TGTGCCAGCAATAAGGAAATGGATCAGCCCCAGCATTTT. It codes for CASNKEMDQPQHF.

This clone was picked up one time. The CDR3 spells CASSGTGARNEQFF. DNA for the CDR3: TGTGCCAGCAGCGGGACAGGGGCTCGCAATGAGCAGTTCTTC. This sequence joins TRBV7-2 and TRBJ2-1; 10 bases are shared with TRBD1. This CDR3 region has 14 residues. Germline trimming cut 5 bases from V and 6 bases from J; bases unmatched to any gene: 4. The germline V gene encodes CDR1 SGHTA and CDR2 FQGNSA. Full variable domain (rest looked up from reference TRBV7-2 and TRBJ2-1): GAGVSQSPSNKVTEKGKDVELRCDPISGHTALYWYRQSLGQGLEFLIYFQGNSAPDKSGLPSDRFSAERTGGSVSTLTIQRTQQEDSAVYLCASSGTGARNEQFFGPGTRLTVL.

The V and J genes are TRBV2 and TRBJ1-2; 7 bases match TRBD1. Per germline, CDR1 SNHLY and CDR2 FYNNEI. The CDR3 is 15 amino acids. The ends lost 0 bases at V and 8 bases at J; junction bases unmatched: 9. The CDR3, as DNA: TGTGCCAGCAGTGAAGCGCGACAGGGTGACGGCGGCTACACCTTC. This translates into CASSEARQGDGGYTF.

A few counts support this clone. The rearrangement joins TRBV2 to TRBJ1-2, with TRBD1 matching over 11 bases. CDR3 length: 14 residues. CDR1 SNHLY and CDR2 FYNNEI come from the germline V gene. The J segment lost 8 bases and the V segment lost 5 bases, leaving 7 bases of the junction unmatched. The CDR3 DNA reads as TGTGCCAGCAGTTATACGGACAGGGGGCTAGGCTACACCTTC. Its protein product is CASSYTDRGLGYTF. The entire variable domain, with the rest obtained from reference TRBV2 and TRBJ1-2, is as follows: EPEVTQTPSHQVTQMGQEVILRCVPISNHLYFYWYRQILGQKVEFLVSFYNNEISEKSEIFDDQFSVERPDGSNFTLKIRSTKLEDSAMYFCASSYTDRGLGYTFGSGTRLTVV.

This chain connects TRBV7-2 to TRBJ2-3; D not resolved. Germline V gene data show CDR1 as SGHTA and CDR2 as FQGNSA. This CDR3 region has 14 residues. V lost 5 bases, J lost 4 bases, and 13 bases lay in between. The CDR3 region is CASSPETAADTQYF. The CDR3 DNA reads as TGTGCCAGCAGCCCGGAGACGGCAGCAGATACGCAGTATTTT.

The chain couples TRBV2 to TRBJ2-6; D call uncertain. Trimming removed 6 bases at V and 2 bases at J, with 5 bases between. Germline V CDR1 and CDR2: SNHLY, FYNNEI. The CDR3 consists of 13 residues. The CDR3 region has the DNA TGTGCCAGCAGATACCCTGGGGCCAACGTCCTGACTTTC. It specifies CASRYPGANVLTF.

For the CDR3, the DNA is TGTGCCTGGAGTGTGGGGGTGGGAGAGAGAGGAGAGACCCAGTACTTC. It codes for CAWSVGVGERGETQYF. The chain couples TRBV30 to TRBJ2-5; D tentatively reads TRBD1 or TRBD2 (5 bases each). V was clipped by 0 bases and J by 4 bases, with 18 bases between them. Germline-derived CDR1 and CDR2 are GTSNPN and SVGIG (reference sequence). The length of the CDR3 is 16 residues.

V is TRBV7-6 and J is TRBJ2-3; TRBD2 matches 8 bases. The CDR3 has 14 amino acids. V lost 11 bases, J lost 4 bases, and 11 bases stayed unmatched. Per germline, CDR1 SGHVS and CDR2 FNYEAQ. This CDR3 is CAGGGTSRADTQYF. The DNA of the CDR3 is TGTGCCGGCGGGGGGACTTCCAGGGCAGATACGCAGTATTTT.

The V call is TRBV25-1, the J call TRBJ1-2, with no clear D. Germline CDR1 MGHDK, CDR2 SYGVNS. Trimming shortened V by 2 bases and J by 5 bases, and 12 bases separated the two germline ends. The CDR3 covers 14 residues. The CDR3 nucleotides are TGTGCCAGCAGTGAACGGGTTACACCTTATGGCTACACCTTC. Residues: CASSERVTPYGYTF.

The CDR3 DNA sequence: TGTGCCAGCAGCTTAGAATCCGGGAAGGGTTTCTATGGCTACACCTTC. Its translation is CASSLESGKGFYGYTF. V is TRBV11-1 and J is TRBJ1-2; D is unresolved. V lost 1 base to trimming and J lost 4 bases, with 16 bases between them. The CDR3 loop spans 16 amino acids. CDR1 and CDR2 (germline): SGHAT, FQDESV (reference sequence).

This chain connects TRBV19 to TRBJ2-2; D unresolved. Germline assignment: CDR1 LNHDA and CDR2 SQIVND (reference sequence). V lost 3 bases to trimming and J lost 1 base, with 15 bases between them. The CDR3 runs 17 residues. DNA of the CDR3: TGTGCCAGTAGTATGATGCAGAAGAGTCTGAACACCGGGGAGCTGTTTTTT. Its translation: CASSMMQKSLNTGELFF.

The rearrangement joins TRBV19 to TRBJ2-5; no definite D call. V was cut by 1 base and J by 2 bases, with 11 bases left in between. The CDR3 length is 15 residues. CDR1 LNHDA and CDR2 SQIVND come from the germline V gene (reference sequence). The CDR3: CASSIASGYQETQYF. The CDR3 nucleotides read TGTGCCAGTAGTATAGCTTCCGGCTATCAAGAGACCCAGTACTTC. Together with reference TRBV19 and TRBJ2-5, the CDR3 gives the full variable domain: DGGITQSPKYLFRKEGQNVTLSCEQNLNHDAMYWYRQDPGQGLRLIYYSQIVNDFQKGDIAEGYSVSREKKESFPLTVTSAQKNPTAFYLCASSIASGYQETQYFGPGTRLLVL.

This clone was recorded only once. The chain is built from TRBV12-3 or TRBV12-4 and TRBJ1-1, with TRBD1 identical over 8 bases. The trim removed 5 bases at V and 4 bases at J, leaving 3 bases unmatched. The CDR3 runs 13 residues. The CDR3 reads CASSPTGVTEAFF. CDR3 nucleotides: TGTGCCAGCAGTCCGACAGGGGTCACTGAAGCTTTCTTT.

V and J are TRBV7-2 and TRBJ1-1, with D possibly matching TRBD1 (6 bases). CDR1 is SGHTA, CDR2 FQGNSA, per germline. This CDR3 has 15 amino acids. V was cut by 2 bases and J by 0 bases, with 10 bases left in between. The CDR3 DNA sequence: TGTGCCAGCAGCTTAACGAGGGGGGTGAACACTGAAGCTTTCTTT. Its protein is CASSLTRGVNTEAFF.

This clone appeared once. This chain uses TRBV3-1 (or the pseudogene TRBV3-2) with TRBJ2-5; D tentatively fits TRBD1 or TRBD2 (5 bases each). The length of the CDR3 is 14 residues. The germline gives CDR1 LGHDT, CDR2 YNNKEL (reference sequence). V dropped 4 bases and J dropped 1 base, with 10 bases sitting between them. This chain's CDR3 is CASSRRTSQETQYF. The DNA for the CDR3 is TGTGCCAGCAGCCGGAGGACATCCCAAGAGACCCAGTACTTC.

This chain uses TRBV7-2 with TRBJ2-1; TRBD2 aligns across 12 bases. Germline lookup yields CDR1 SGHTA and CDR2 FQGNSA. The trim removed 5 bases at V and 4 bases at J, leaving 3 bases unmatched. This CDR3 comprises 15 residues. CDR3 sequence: CASSRGTSGYNEQFF. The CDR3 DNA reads TGTGCCAGCAGCCGGGGGACTAGCGGGTACAATGAGCAGTTCTTC. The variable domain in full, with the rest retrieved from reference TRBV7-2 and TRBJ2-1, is GAGVSQSPSNKVTEKGKDVELRCDPISGHTALYWYRQSLGQGLEFLIYFQGNSAPDKSGLPSDRFSAERTGGSVSTLTIQRTQQEDSAVYLCASSRGTSGYNEQFFGPGTRLTVL.